These T cell receptor beta chains were read from a single sample in a study of shared clonotypes between healthy human individuals. Method: immunoSEQ multiplex PCR; TCRdb's copy keeps in-frame clones and lacks some. The data contain around 2.5 million clones, 93% of them seen just once; the ten biggest clones take up about 0.38%. The sample comprised naive CD4+ T cells from PBMCs. These TCRs come from a man younger than 35 in good health. Some clones in this sample may be carry-over from other donors' samples. The CDR3 runs from the conserved cysteine through the conserved F or W. D genes are given only for firm matches. The size field is filled for only some rows; it gives once, few, many or a size class.

v_call	d_call	clone_size	j_call	cdr3_aa	cdr3_nt
TRBV18	NA	NA	TRBJ2-3	CASSPLLVAASTDTQYF	TGTGCCAGCTCACCTTTATTAGTCGCAGCTAGCACAGATACGCAGTATTTT
TRBV29-1	NA	NA	TRBJ1-3	CSVEYGTSGNTIYF	TGCAGCGTTGAATACGGGACCTCTGGAAACACCATATATTTT
TRBV29-1	NA	NA	TRBJ1-1	CSVGDPEAFF	TGCAGCGTTGGAGACCCTGAAGCTTTCTTT
TRBV28	NA	NA	TRBJ2-7	CASSRKLGGGYEQYF	TGTGCCAGCAGTCGTAAACTAGGGGGGGGCTACGAGCAGTACTTC
TRBV30	NA	NA	TRBJ2-3	CAWTHETSTDTQYF	TGTGCCTGGACCCACGAAACTAGCACAGATACGCAGTATTTT
TRBV19	NA	once	TRBJ2-5	CASSPGIFLGTQYF	TGTGCCAGTAGTCCGGGGATCTTCTTAGGGACCCAGTACTTC
TRBV4-1	TRBD1	NA	TRBJ2-7	CASSPRRTGDYEQYF	TGCGCCAGCAGCCCACGCCGGACAGGGGACTACGAGCAGTACTTC
TRBV28	TRBD1	NA	TRBJ1-2	CASSFPLGRGDGYTF	TGTGCCAGCAGTTTCCCCCTCGGCAGGGGGGATGGCTACACCTTC
TRBV9	TRBD1	NA	TRBJ2-3	CASSSRTGASTDTQYF	TGTGCCAGCAGCTCACGGACAGGGGCCTCCACAGATACGCAGTATTTT
TRBV6-1	NA	NA	TRBJ2-7	CASSGGSYEQYF	TGTGCCAGCAGTGGTGGCAGCTACGAGCAGTACTTC
TRBV6-6	TRBD2	NA	TRBJ2-3	CASSKSGREEDTQYF	TGTGCCAGCAGTAAAAGCGGGAGGGAGGAAGATACGCAGTATTTT
TRBV5-4	NA	NA	TRBJ2-6	CASRDDAGANVLTF	TGTGCCAGCAGGGATGATGCTGGGGCCAACGTCCTGACTTTC
TRBV29-1	TRBD2	NA	TRBJ2-1	CSVDGLAGGPSNEQFF	TGCAGCGTTGATGGCCTAGCGGGAGGGCCGAGTAATGAGCAGTTCTTC
TRBV7-9	NA	NA	TRBJ2-5	CASSPGGLETQYF	TGTGCCAGCAGCCCCGGGGGGCTAGAGACCCAGTACTTC
TRBV28	NA	NA	TRBJ2-7	CAGTYEQYF	TGTGCCGGAACCTACGAGCAGTACTTC
TRBV28	TRBD1	NA	TRBJ2-7	CATTRGQGQYF	TGTGCCACCACTCGGGGACAGGGGCAGTACTTC
TRBV18	TRBD1	NA	TRBJ1-1	CASSSGGNTEAFF	TGTGCCAGCTCATCAGGGGGGAACACTGAGGCTTTCTTT
TRBV5-1	NA	NA	TRBJ2-7	CASSGGRSYEQYF	TGCGCCAGCAGCGGCGGGCGCTCCTACGAGCAGTACTTC
TRBV14	NA	NA	TRBJ1-2	CASSQDRVYGYTF	TGTGCCAGCAGCCAAGACAGGGTTTATGGCTACACCTTC
TRBV19	TRBD1	NA	TRBJ2-2	CASREGGTNTGELFF	TGTGCCAGCAGAGAAGGGGGCACGAACACCGGGGAGCTGTTTTTT
TRBV6-1	NA	NA	TRBJ2-7	CASRIEGGSYEQYF	TGTGCCAGCCGAATTGAAGGAGGCTCCTACGAGCAGTACTTC
TRBV27	NA	NA	TRBJ1-4	CASSPAGSTEKLFF	TGTGCCAGCAGTCCTGCCGGTAGTACTGAAAAACTGTTTTTT
TRBV19	NA	NA	TRBJ2-3	CASSMWITSTDTQYF	TGTGCCAGTAGTATGTGGATCACAAGCACAGATACGCAGTATTTT
TRBV25-1	TRBD1	once	TRBJ1-2	CASSGLKAEGQYYGYTF	TGTGCCAGCAGTGGCTTGAAAGCCGAGGGACAGTACTATGGCTACACCTTC
TRBV6-5	NA	NA	TRBJ1-4	CASSTRATNEKLFF	TGTGCCAGCAGTACCCGGGCTACTAATGAAAAACTGTTTTTT
TRBV5-1	NA	NA	TRBJ2-2	CASSLVGGEELFF	TGCGCCAGCAGCTTGGTAGGCGGGGAGGAGCTGTTTTTT
TRBV28	TRBD2	once	TRBJ2-2	CASRPIAGYTGELFF	TGTGCCAGCAGGCCCATAGCGGGTTACACCGGGGAGCTGTTTTTT
TRBV7-2	NA	once	TRBJ2-1	CASSPQGPEQFF	TGTGCCAGCAGTCCGCAGGGTCCTGAGCAGTTCTTC
TRBV28	TRBD2	NA	TRBJ2-5	CASTEPGGRETQYF	TGTGCCAGCACGGAACCGGGGGGTCGAGAGACCCAGTACTTC
TRBV5-1	TRBD2	NA	TRBJ2-5	CASMGGAGGHQETQYF	TGCGCCAGCATGGGAGGAGCGGGAGGCCACCAAGAGACCCAGTACTTC
TRBV9	NA	NA	TRBJ1-3	CASSVFSEGNTIYF	TGTGCCAGCAGCGTATTCTCAGAAGGAAACACCATATATTTT
TRBV10-3	TRBD2	NA	TRBJ2-1	CAISESTSGSYHEQFF	TGTGCCATCAGTGAGTCGACTAGCGGGAGTTACCATGAGCAGTTCTTC
TRBV9	NA	once	TRBJ2-7	CASSAGEGEQYF	TGTGCCAGCAGCGCCGGAGAGGGGGAGCAGTACTTC
TRBV9	NA	NA	TRBJ2-2	CASSGSGGRELFF	TGTGCCAGCAGCGGTTCTGGCGGCAGGGAGCTGTTTTTT
TRBV4-2	TRBD2	NA	TRBJ2-3	CASSQVEGLETDTQYF	TGTGCCAGCAGCCAAGTGGAGGGACTAGAAACAGATACGCAGTATTTT
TRBV19	NA	NA	TRBJ2-2	CASSIRQTVNTGELFF	TGTGCCAGTAGTATTCGCCAGACGGTGAACACCGGGGAGCTGTTTTTT
TRBV28	TRBD1	NA	TRBJ1-1	CASSKDRGRITEAFF	TGTGCCAGCAGCAAGGACAGGGGGCGAATCACTGAAGCTTTCTTT
TRBV6-1	NA	NA	TRBJ2-7	CASRHRGGSYEQYF	TGTGCCAGCAGACATCGAGGGGGGAGCTACGAGCAGTACTTC
TRBV30	NA	NA	TRBJ2-5	CAFSSTSQETQYF	TGTGCCTTCTCCTCGACTAGCCAAGAGACCCAGTACTTC
TRBV5-8	TRBD2	NA	TRBJ2-7	CASSPAGGRALEQYF	TGTGCCAGCAGCCCCGCCGGCGGGAGGGCACTCGAGCAGTACTTC
TRBV28	NA	NA	TRBJ1-3	CASIMGGEGRNTIYF	TGTGCCAGTATAATGGGGGGAGAAGGGAGAAACACCATATATTTT
TRBV5-1	NA	NA	TRBJ2-1	CASSFGGRVNEQFF	TGCGCCAGCAGCTTCGGGGGGCGCGTAAATGAGCAGTTCTTC
TRBV2	TRBD1	NA	TRBJ2-7	CASSDRTGDLYEQYF	TGTGCCAGCAGTGACAGGACAGGGGACCTCTACGAGCAGTACTTC
TRBV28	NA	NA	TRBJ2-7	CASSPVGAEQYF	TGTGCCAGCAGCCCAGTAGGGGCCGAGCAGTACTTC
TRBV7-9	NA	NA	TRBJ2-3	CASSPGLSSTDTQYF	TGTGCCAGCAGTCCTGGACTCTCTAGCACAGATACGCAGTATTTT
TRBV19	TRBD2	NA	TRBJ2-7	CASSAKGLAGPYYEQYF	TGTGCCAGTAGTGCCAAGGGACTAGCGGGACCATACTACGAGCAGTACTTC
TRBV6-1	NA	NA	TRBJ1-2	CAAVGSADYGYTF	TGTGCCGCCGTGGGATCGGCGGATTATGGCTACACCTTC
TRBV28	NA	NA	TRBJ2-7	CASRGDNYEQYF	TGTGCCAGTCGTGGGGACAACTACGAGCAGTACTTC
TRBV5-4	TRBD2	NA	TRBJ2-3	CASSLAGGEASTDTQYF	TGTGCCAGCAGCTTGGCCGGGGGGGAGGCAAGCACAGATACGCAGTATTTT
TRBV19	NA	NA	TRBJ2-5	CASSTRETQYF	TGTGCCAGTAGTACCCGAGAGACCCAGTACTTC
TRBV18	NA	NA	TRBJ1-1	CASSRIEESEAFF	TGTGCCAGCTCACGGATAGAGGAGTCTGAAGCTTTCTTT
TRBV7-2	NA	NA	TRBJ1-1	CASSLAAGNTEAFF	TGTGCCAGCAGCTTAGCCGCCGGGAACACTGAAGCTTTCTTT
TRBV29-1	NA	NA	TRBJ1-1	CSVVKRSQGEAFF	TGCAGCGTTGTCAAACGGTCCCAAGGTGAAGCTTTCTTT
TRBV5-1	NA	NA	TRBJ2-7	CASSLDRALYEQYF	TGCGCCAGCAGCTTGGACAGGGCTCTCTACGAGCAGTACTTC
TRBV7-9	NA	NA	TRBJ1-5	CASSWGRSNQPQHF	TGTGCCAGCAGCTGGGGTAGGAGCAATCAGCCCCAGCATTTT
TRBV6-4	TRBD1	NA	TRBJ2-3	CASSAPTGAGTDTQYF	TGTGCCAGCAGTGCACCGACAGGGGCGGGCACAGATACGCAGTATTTT
TRBV6-1	TRBD2	NA	TRBJ2-3	CATSGLAGGTDTQYF	TGTGCCACTTCGGGACTAGCGGGAGGGACAGATACGCAGTATTTT
TRBV6-5	NA	NA	TRBJ1-5	CASQRSNQPQHF	TGTGCCAGCCAGAGGAGCAATCAGCCCCAGCATTTT
TRBV5-1	TRBD1	once	TRBJ1-1	CASSPVPGQGGAFF	TGCGCCAGCAGTCCTGTCCCGGGACAGGGGGGAGCTTTCTTT